The clone carrying this T cell receptor beta chain was counted a single time. Antigen: not known. This CDR3 comprises 15 residues. Germline CDR1 reads MGHDK; CDR2 reads SYGVNS. Losses at the gene ends were 6 bases for V and 3 bases for J; bases not matched to a gene: 7. TCR beta VDJ and CDR3 were profiled, and genomic DNA was the template. TCRdb analysed the reads with MiXCR anew, one entry per CDR3 protein. The data show approximately 80,000 distinct CDR3 sequences, under 80% seen once. It was patients with CD8+CD57+ cell expansion by flow cytometry who were chosen for sequencing. The sample comes from a study of CD8+CD57+ T cells in acquired aplastic anemia. Study-wide results and limits: Sharing between patients and controls was observed for roughly 29 CD8+ CDR3 sequences. Simpson's diversity of CD8+ cells was not significantly different in patients compared with controls.

Sequencing was carried out using sorted CD4+, CD8+, or CD8+CD57+ T cells (not recorded which) from PBMCs. V and J are TRBV25-1 and TRBJ1-4; TRBD1 matches at 7 bases. The TCR was taken from a human donor with aplastic anemia. The CDR3 is CASRDTGQSNEKLFF. The CDR3 region has the DNA TGTGCCAGCAGAGATACGGGACAGTCTAATGAAAAACTGTTTTTT.